This entry lists 13 T cell receptor beta chains sequenced from one sample in a study of blood T cell repertoires in COVID-19. Some clones are missing from TCRdb's copy, which holds only in-frame ones; the method was immunoSEQ multiplex PCR. Here the sample spans about 210,000 clones, 84% being singletons. Specimen: PBMCs or T cells enriched from blood (not recorded which). The receptors derive from a woman in her 30s who had been exposed to COVID-19.

The chain couples TRBV27 to TRBJ2-1; 9 nucleotides match TRBD2. The CDR3 extends over 15 amino acids. Per germline, CDR1 MNHEY and CDR2 SMNVEV (reference sequence). The V gene end was trimmed by 3 bases and the J gene end by 2 bases; junction bases not matched to a gene: 2. The DNA for the CDR3 is TGTGCCAGCAGTTTGGTAGCGGGAGCCTACAATGAGCAGTTCTTC. This encodes CASSLVAGAYNEQFF.

The chain carries TRBV24-1 and TRBJ2-1, with 9 bases lining up with TRBD1. The CDR3 extends over 16 amino acids. CDR1 is KGHDR, CDR2 SFDVKD, per germline. The junction had 8 bases not matched to a gene; V was cut back by 3 bases and J by 6 bases. Written as DNA, the CDR3 is TGTGCCACCAGTGATCCGGGGACAGGGTATTCCAATGAGCAGTTCTTC. This gives the protein CATSDPGTGYSNEQFF.

J is TRBJ1-4 and V is TRBV5-8, with 10 bases lining up with TRBD1. Losses at the gene ends were 4 bases for V and 4 bases for J; bases not matched to a gene: 13. The germline V gene has CDR1 SGHTS and CDR2 YDEGEE. The CDR3 contains 18 residues. The CDR3 DNA is TGTGCCAGCAGCCCAAAACTGGGACAGGGGATCGTTAATGAAAAACTGTTTTTT. This codes for CASSPKLGQGIVNEKLFF.

The rearrangement uses TRBV5-1 and TRBJ2-3; TRBD1 or TRBD2 may be the D gene (5 bases each). The CDR3 has 14 residues. Trimming cost V 4 bases and J 4 bases, with 13 bases left between them. Germline values: CDR1 SGHRS, CDR2 YFSETQ. The CDR3 region is CASSLGLAADTQYF. CDR3 DNA sequence: TGCGCCAGCAGCCTGGGGCTAGCAGCAGATACGCAGTATTTT. Using reference TRBV5-1 and TRBJ2-3 for the parts outside the CDR3, the full variable domain is KAGVTQTPRYLIKTRGQQVTLSCSPISGHRSVSWYQQTPGQGLQFLFEYFSETQRNKGNFPGRFSGRQFSNSRSEMNVSTLELGDSALYLCASSLGLAADTQYFGPGTRLTVL.

This clone was seen only once. V and J are TRBV9 and TRBJ1-1; TRBD1 might be the D (5 bases). The length of the CDR3 is 16 residues. V shed 0 bases and J shed 7 bases, with 19 bases lying between them. Germline assignment: CDR1 SGDLS and CDR2 YYNGEE. The CDR3 bases are TGTGCCAGCAGCGTAGTTGGTACACGGCCCGGGGGTGAAGCTTTCTTT. It specifies CASSVVGTRPGGEAFF.

In its sample, this clone was seen once. J is TRBJ2-5 and V is TRBV6-2 or TRBV6-3, with 8 nucleotides matching TRBD2. Germline V gene sequence: CDR1 MNHEY, CDR2 SVGEGT. CDR3 size: 18 residues. With 0 bases clipped from V and 0 bases from J, the junction kept 9 bases outside the gene matches. CDR3 amino acids: CASSYSSAVAGYQETQYF. For the CDR3, the DNA is TGTGCCAGCAGTTACTCGAGCGCGGTAGCGGGGTACCAAGAGACCCAGTACTTC.

The gene calls are TRBV4-1 and TRBJ1-2; no clear D. The CDR3 is made up of 13 amino acids. V lost 0 bases and J 3 bases, leaving 5 bases between the germline ends. Looked up from germline, CDR1 is MGHRA and CDR2 is YSYEKL. The CDR3 here is CASSQDIDYGYTF. As DNA, the CDR3 is TGCGCCAGCAGCCAAGATATCGACTATGGCTACACCTTC.

The rearrangement joins TRBV27 to TRBJ2-3, with 10 bases lining up with TRBD2. J gave up 6 bases and V 7 bases, and 13 bases lay outside the gene matches. This CDR3 contains 16 residues. Per the germline V gene, CDR1 is MNHEY and CDR2 is SMNVEV (reference sequence). This CDR3 is CASNPSSGGPPDTQYF. The CDR3 DNA sequence: TGTGCCAGCAACCCCTCTAGCGGGGGCCCCCCGGATACGCAGTATTTT.

This clone showed up just a few times. The J gene is TRBJ1-2, the V gene TRBV19, with D unclear. The germline V and J ends were trimmed by 6 bases and 0 bases, with 11 bases remaining between them. The CDR3 covers 14 residues. From germline, CDR1 is LNHDA and CDR2 SQIVND (reference sequence). The CDR3 loop reads CASRSTEANYGYTF. The CDR3 DNA reads TGTGCCAGTAGGTCTACTGAAGCTAACTATGGCTACACCTTC.

This sequence joins TRBV11-2 and TRBJ2-4, with D unresolved. V was cut by 4 bases and J by 2 bases, with 12 bases left in between. The germline V gene has CDR1 SGHAT and CDR2 FQNNGV. There are 15 residues in the CDR3. In DNA form, the CDR3 reads TGTGCCAGCAGCTCGACTTCAACCTCCAAAAACATTCAGTACTTC. Its protein product is CASSSTSTSKNIQYF.

The chain couples TRBV5-4 to TRBJ2-7; D is perhaps TRBD2 (7 bases). The V gene's germline CDR1 is SGHNT and CDR2 YYREEE (reference sequence). The CDR3 spans 16 residues. Trimming cost V 1 base and J 1 base, with 15 bases left between them. The CDR3, as DNA: TGTGCCAGCAGCTTGTTGGGAGGGGGAGTATCCTACGAGCAGTACTTC. Translation gives CASSLLGGGVSYEQYF.

A single count supports this clone. The J gene is TRBJ1-1, the V gene TRBV10-3, with 9 positions matching TRBD1. The CDR3 covers 17 residues. Unmatched junction bases numbered 14, after V lost 7 bases and J lost 2 bases. Germline loops: CDR1 ENHRY, CDR2 SYGVKD. The CDR3 sequence: CAITQQGAYSPNTEAFF. In nucleotides, the CDR3 is TGTGCCATCACGCAACAGGGGGCCTATTCCCCTAACACTGAAGCTTTCTTT.

Here the CDR3 reads CASSLSGQGNTEAFF. The CDR3 DNA sequence: TGTGCCAGCAGCTTAAGCGGACAGGGGAACACTGAAGCTTTCTTT. This chain links TRBV7-9 with TRBJ1-1, with 8 bases aligning to TRBD1. Germline loops: CDR1 SEHNR, CDR2 FQNEAQ (reference sequence). With V trimmed by 2 bases and J by 1 base, 3 bases remained unmatched. The CDR3 has 15 residues.